The 29 T cell receptor beta chains in this list originate from one sample, sequenced in a study of T cell clusters in autoimmune cytopenias. TRB was amplified by touch-down multiplex PCR, primer pools A and B combined. Using the multiplex PCR reads, TCRdb records one entry per CDR3 protein without DNA. The sample table includes about 8,200 distinct CDR3 sequences. Roughly 40,000 genome equivalents of blood DNA were amplified for TRB. Sequenced sample: peripheral blood. These receptor sequences come from a human donor with an autoimmune cytopenia or autoimmune hepatitis (not recorded which).

The chain has TRBV12-3 or TRBV12-4 and TRBJ2-1; TCRdb lists TRBD1, though no DNA is available to test this call. The CDR3 runs to 15 residues. The CDR3 protein is CASSLLGQLVYEQFF.

The V gene is TRBV27, the J gene TRBJ1-6. Looked up from germline, CDR1 is MNHEY and CDR2 is SMNVEV (reference sequence). CDR3 length equals 16 residues. The CDR3 region is CASSYGRGALYSPLHF.

Its frequency marks this clonotype as medium-sized. The genes are TRBV30 and TRBJ1-5; TCRdb names TRBD1, which stays unverified in the absence of DNA. Germline-derived CDR1 and CDR2 are GTSNPN and SVGIG (reference sequence). The CDR3 length is 14 residues. The CDR3 is CAWSLGAGNQPQHF.

The V call is TRBV20-1, the J call TRBJ2-7; TCRdb returns TRBD2, unconfirmable since there is no DNA. Germline CDR1 DFQATT, CDR2 SNEGSKA (reference sequence). This CDR3 comprises 14 residues. CDR3 region: CSAQVLAGDYEQYF.

The chain has TRBV6-6 and TRBJ1-5; TCRdb returns TRBD1, unconfirmable since there is no DNA. CDR1 is MNHNY and CDR2 is SVGAGI in the germline V gene (reference sequence). The CDR3 loop spans 13 amino acids. CDR3 protein: CASSYGGNQPQHF.

This clonotype shows up as large by frequency. V and J are TRBV18 and TRBJ2-7. Germline values: CDR1 KGHSH, CDR2 LQKENI. The CDR3 runs 15 residues. The CDR3 reads CASSALASSSYEQYF.

J is TRBJ2-1 and V is TRBV27; TCRdb indicates TRBD2, and absent DNA this call remains unverified. Germline V gives CDR1 MNHEY, CDR2 SMNVEV (reference sequence). The CDR3 consists of 15 residues. The CDR3 region is CARSLAGGRANEQFF.

Considering frequency, this clonotype is medium-sized. The chain uses TRBV12-3 or TRBV12-4 and TRBJ2-3; with no DNA, the TCRdb D assignment of TRBD2 cannot be verified. CDR3 size: 13 residues. CDR3 amino acids: CASSPPTTGTQYF.

The chain joins TRBV5-1 to TRBJ2-1; checking the TCRdb D call of TRBD2 is not possible without DNA. The CDR3 is 17 residues long. Germline V lookup: CDR1 SGHRS, CDR2 YFSETQ. The CDR3 is CASSPNGVAGGGHEQFF.

Judged by frequency, this clonotype is medium-sized. V is TRBV13 and J is TRBJ2-1; TCRdb's D call of TRBD2 is untestable without DNA. Germline lookup yields CDR1 PRHDT and CDR2 FYEKMQ (reference sequence). The CDR3 is made up of 17 amino acids. This CDR3 is CASSLALRNSGHNEQFF. Variable domain in full (rest from reference TRBV13 and TRBJ2-1): AAGVIQSPRHLIKEKRETATLKCYPIPRHDTVYWYQQGPGQDPQFLISFYEKMQSDKGSIPDRFSAQQFSDYHSELNMSSLELGDSALYFCASSLALRNSGHNEQFFGPGTRLTVL.

The chain couples TRBV11-1 to TRBJ2-5. Germline-derived CDR1 and CDR2 are SGHAT and FQDESV (reference sequence). The CDR3 consists of 14 residues. The CDR3 spells CASELRPAHGTQYF. The variable domain in full, with the rest retrieved from reference TRBV11-1 and TRBJ2-5, is EAEVAQSPRYKITEKSQAVAFWCDPISGHATLYWYRQILGQGPELLVQFQDESVVDDSQLPKDRFSAERLKGVDSTLKIQPAELGDSAMYLCASELRPAHGTQYFGPGTRLLVL.

This chain uses TRBV18 with TRBJ1-4; TCRdb picks TRBD1, but there is no DNA to check that call. This CDR3 region has 14 residues. Germline V CDR1 and CDR2: KGHSH, LQKENI. CDR3 amino acids: CASSPWDGNEKLFF.

The chain carries TRBV30 and TRBJ1-1; TCRdb selects TRBD1, and the lack of DNA leaves this call unchecked. The CDR3 length is 19 residues. Germline V gives CDR1 GTSNPN, CDR2 SVGIG (reference sequence). CDR3 sequence reads: CAWSVIRTFRGAEGTEAFF.

The rearrangement uses TRBV20-1 and TRBJ2-3; the D call of TRBD2 rests on TCRdb alone, since no DNA is present to check it. In germline, CDR1 is DFQATT, CDR2 SNEGSKA (reference sequence). The CDR3 is made up of 16 amino acids. CDR3 region: CSALVRAAGDTDTQYF.

Measured by frequency, this clonotype is medium-sized. V usage is TRBV12-3 or TRBV12-4 and J usage is TRBJ2-5; the D gene TCRdb calls, TRBD1, cannot be checked with no DNA. The CDR3 length is 14 residues. The CDR3 protein is CASSLAGGGETQYF.

This clonotype is called medium-sized based on its frequency. The CDR3 protein is CSVGTGGDQPQHF. The chain combines TRBV29-1 with TRBJ1-5; TCRdb selects TRBD1, and the lack of DNA leaves this call unchecked. Germline V lookup: CDR1 SQVTM, CDR2 ANQGSEA. The CDR3 extends over 13 amino acids.

The chain links TRBV20-1 to TRBJ1-5; the D call of TRBD1 rests on TCRdb alone, since no DNA is present to check it. The CDR3 length is 14 residues. CDR1 and CDR2 (germline): DFQATT, SNEGSKA (reference sequence). The CDR3 sequence: CSAARGRGNQPQHF.

This chain connects TRBV27 to TRBJ1-5; TCRdb outputs TRBD1, but without DNA this stays unchecked. The length of the CDR3 is 16 residues. Looked up from germline, CDR1 is MNHEY and CDR2 is SMNVEV (reference sequence). The CDR3: CASSLALGAGVQPQHF.

Considering frequency, this clonotype is medium-sized. V is TRBV12-3 or TRBV12-4 and J is TRBJ2-1. The CDR3 has 16 residues. The CDR3 is CASSRDGRSSYNEQFF.

The V and J genes are TRBV5-4 and TRBJ2-3; TCRdb's assignment of TRBD2 cannot be checked, as there is no DNA. The CDR3 sequence is 16 residues long. CDR1 is SGHNT, CDR2 YYREEE, per germline (reference sequence). This CDR3 is CASSLVGLGVTDTQYF.

V is TRBV14 and J is TRBJ2-7; TCRdb reports TRBD2, a call that lacks DNA to check it against. Germline V gives CDR1 SGHDN, CDR2 FVKESK. The CDR3 has 16 amino acids. CDR3 sequence reads: CASSLKPGLAAYEQYF.

The chain joins TRBV19 to TRBJ2-3; TCRdb picks TRBD1, but there is no DNA to check that call. This CDR3 has 12 residues. Germline CDR1 is LNHDA and CDR2 is SQIVND (reference sequence). The CDR3 sequence is CASGAATDTQYF.

This chain connects TRBV12-3 or TRBV12-4 to TRBJ2-3; the D call of TRBD1 rests on TCRdb alone, since no DNA is present to check it. This CDR3 has 17 residues. CDR3 loop: CASSFGLGTASTDTQYF.

Considering frequency, this clonotype is medium-sized (0.01 to 0.1%). The chain combines TRBV6-6 with TRBJ2-2; TCRdb's D gene call, TRBD2, goes unchecked for lack of DNA. CDR1 MNHNY and CDR2 SVGAGI come from the germline V gene (reference sequence). The CDR3 is 17 residues long. CDR3 amino acids: CASSSPGLAGLSGELFF.

This clonotype ranks as medium-sized in terms of frequency. The chain joins TRBV5-4 to TRBJ1-1; lacking DNA, the TRBD1 call made by TCRdb goes unchecked. CDR1 and CDR2 from the germline V gene are SGHNT and YYREEE (reference sequence). The CDR3 is made up of 14 amino acids. CDR3 protein: CASSSGQRNTEAFF.

The V call is TRBV24-1, the J call TRBJ2-1; TCRdb's D call, TRBD1, is unchecked because there is no DNA. This CDR3 has 15 residues. Germline V gives CDR1 KGHDR, CDR2 SFDVKD. CDR3 sequence reads: CATSVGGSSYNEQFF.

This chain uses TRBV30 with TRBJ2-4; as DNA is missing, the TRBD2 call by TCRdb cannot be tested. The CDR3 spans 14 residues. In germline, CDR1 is GTSNPN, CDR2 SVGIG (reference sequence). The CDR3 protein is CAWSLGGGKNIQYF. Variable domain in full (rest from reference TRBV30 and TRBJ2-4): SQTIHQWPATLVQPVGSPLSLECTVEGTSNPNLYWYRQAAGRGLQLLFYSVGIGQISSEVPQNLSASRPQDRQFILSSKKLLLSDSGFYLCAWSLGGGKNIQYFGAGTRLSVL.

J is TRBJ2-2 and V is TRBV6-1; there is no DNA to check the TCRdb D call of TRBD2. This CDR3 has 13 amino acids. Germline CDR1 is MNHNS and CDR2 is SASEGT. The CDR3: CASSLGGSGELFF.

The V and J genes are TRBV18 and TRBJ2-3; as DNA is missing, the TRBD2 call by TCRdb cannot be tested. Germline lookup yields CDR1 KGHSH and CDR2 LQKENI. The CDR3 is 15 amino acids. CDR3 residues: CASSRGLAGADTQYF.